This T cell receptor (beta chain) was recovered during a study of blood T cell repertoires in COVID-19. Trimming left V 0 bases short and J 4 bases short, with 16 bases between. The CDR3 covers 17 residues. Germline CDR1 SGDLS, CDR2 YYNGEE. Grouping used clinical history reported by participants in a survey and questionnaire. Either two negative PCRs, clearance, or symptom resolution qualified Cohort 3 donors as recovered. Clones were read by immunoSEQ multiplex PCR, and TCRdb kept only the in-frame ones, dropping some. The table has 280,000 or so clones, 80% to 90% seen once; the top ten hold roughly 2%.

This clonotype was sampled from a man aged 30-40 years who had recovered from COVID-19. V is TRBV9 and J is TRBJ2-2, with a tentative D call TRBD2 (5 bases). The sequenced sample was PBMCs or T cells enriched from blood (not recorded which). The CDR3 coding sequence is TGTGCCAGCAGCGTAGCTATTCCGGGGTTCGGCACCGGGGAGCTGTTTTTT. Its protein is CASSVAIPGFGTGELFF.